This T cell receptor beta chain was retrieved from a study of neurological immune-mediated disorders. TCRdb re-called the 5' RACE reads with MiXCR, one entry per CDR3 protein. Among 30,000 to 40,000 distinct CDR3 sequences listed, 3% to 4% were seen once. This clonotype has at least ten counts. The CDR3 covers 13 residues. Between the trimmed V and J ends, which lost 4 bases and 7 bases, there was a span of 14 bases. Germline-derived CDR1 and CDR2 are SQVTM and ANQGSEA. The chain carries TRBV29-1 and TRBJ1-5; D gene ambiguous. This receptor was taken from a man aged 25 to 40 with multiple sclerosis. Sequenced: PBMCs. The CDR3 DNA is TGCAGCGTTGGGGAGGGTATAAACCAGCCCCAGCATTTT. Amino acids: CSVGEGINQPQHF.